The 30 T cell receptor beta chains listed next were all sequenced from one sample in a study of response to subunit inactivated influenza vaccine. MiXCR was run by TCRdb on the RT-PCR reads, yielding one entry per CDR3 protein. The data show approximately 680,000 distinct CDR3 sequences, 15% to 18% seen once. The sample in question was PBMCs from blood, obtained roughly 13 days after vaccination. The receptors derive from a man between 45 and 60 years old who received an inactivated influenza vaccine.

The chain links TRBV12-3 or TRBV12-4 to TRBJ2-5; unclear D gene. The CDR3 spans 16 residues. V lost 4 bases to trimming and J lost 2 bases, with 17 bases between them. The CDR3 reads CASSSSARLLQETQYF. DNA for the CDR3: TGTGCCAGCAGTTCCTCCGCGCGGCTGTTACAAGAGACCCAGTACTTC.

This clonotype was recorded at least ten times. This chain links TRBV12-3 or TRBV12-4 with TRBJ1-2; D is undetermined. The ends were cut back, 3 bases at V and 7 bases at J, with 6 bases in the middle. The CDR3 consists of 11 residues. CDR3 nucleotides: TGTGCCAGCAGTTTGTATCCTGGCTACACCTTC. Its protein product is CASSLYPGYTF.

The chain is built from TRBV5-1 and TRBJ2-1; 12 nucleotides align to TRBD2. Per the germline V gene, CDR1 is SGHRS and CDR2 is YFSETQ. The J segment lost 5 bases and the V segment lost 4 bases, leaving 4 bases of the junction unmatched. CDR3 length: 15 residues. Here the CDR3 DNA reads TGCGCCAGCAGCCCGACTAGCGGGGGACACAATGAGCAGTTCTTC. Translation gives CASSPTSGGHNEQFF. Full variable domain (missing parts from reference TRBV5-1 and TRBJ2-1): KAGVTQTPRYLIKTRGQQVTLSCSPISGHRSVSWYQQTPGQGLQFLFEYFSETQRNKGNFPGRFSGRQFSNSRSEMNVSTLELGDSALYLCASSPTSGGHNEQFFGPGTRLTVL.

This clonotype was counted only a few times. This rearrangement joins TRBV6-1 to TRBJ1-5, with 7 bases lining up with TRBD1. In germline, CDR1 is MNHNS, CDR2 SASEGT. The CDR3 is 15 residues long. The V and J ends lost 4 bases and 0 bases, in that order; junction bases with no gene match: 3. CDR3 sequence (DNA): TGTGCCAGCAGTGTGGGACAGTATAGCAATCAGCCCCAGCATTTT. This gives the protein CASSVGQYSNQPQHF.

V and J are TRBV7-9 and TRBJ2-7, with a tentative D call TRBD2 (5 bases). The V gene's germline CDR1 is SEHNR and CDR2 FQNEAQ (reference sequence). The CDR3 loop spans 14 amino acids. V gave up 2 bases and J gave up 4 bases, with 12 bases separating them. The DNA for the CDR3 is TGTGCCAGCAGCTTACAATCGGGCGGGTACGAGCAGTACTTC. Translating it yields CASSLQSGGYEQYF.

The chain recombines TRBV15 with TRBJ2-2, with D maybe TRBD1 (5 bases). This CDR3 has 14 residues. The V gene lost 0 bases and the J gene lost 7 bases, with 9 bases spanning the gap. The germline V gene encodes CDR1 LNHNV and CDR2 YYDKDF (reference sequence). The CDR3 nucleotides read TGTGCCACCAGCAGAGATCAGGGAATCGGGGAGCTGTTTTTT. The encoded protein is CATSRDQGIGELFF.

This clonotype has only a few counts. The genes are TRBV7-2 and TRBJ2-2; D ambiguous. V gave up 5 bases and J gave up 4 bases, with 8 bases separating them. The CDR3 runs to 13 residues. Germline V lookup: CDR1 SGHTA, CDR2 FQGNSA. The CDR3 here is CASSREITGELFF. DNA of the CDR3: TGTGCCAGCAGCCGAGAAATCACCGGGGAGCTGTTTTTT.

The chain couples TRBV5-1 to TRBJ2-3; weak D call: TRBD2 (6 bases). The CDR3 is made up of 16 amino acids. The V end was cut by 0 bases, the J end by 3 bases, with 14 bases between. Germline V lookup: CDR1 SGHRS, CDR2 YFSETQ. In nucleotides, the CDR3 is TGCGCCAGCAGCTTGGTAACCGGGAGTGTGACAGATACGCAGTATTTT. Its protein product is CASSLVTGSVTDTQYF.

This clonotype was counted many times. Here the CDR3 DNA reads TGCAGCGTTGGTAGCGGGATAAGCACAGATACGCAGTATTTT. The encoded protein is CSVGSGISTDTQYF. The V call is TRBV29-1, the J call TRBJ2-3, with 8 positions matching TRBD2. V was pared by 4 bases and J by 0 bases, with 3 bases of the junction left unmatched. The V gene's germline CDR1 is SQVTM and CDR2 ANQGSEA. The CDR3 runs to 14 residues.

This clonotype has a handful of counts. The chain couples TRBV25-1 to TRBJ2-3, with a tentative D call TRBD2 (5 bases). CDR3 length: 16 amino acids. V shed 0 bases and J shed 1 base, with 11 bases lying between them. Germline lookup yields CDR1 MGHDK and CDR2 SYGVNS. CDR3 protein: CASSEYPGSGTDTQYF. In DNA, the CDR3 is TGTGCCAGCAGTGAATACCCGGGATCGGGCACAGATACGCAGTATTTT.

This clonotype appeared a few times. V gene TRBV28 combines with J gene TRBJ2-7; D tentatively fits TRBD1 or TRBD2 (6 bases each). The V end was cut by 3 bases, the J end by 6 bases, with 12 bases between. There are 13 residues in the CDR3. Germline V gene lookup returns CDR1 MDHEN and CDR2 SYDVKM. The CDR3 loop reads CASSFNEGGEQYF. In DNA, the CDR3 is TGTGCCAGCAGTTTCAATGAGGGGGGCGAGCAGTACTTC.

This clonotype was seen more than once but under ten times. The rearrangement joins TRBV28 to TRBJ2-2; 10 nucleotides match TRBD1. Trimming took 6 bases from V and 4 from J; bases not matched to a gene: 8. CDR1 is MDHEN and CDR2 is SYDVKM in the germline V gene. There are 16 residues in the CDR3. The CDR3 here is CASRLSGTGATGELFF. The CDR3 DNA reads TGTGCCAGCAGACTTTCCGGGACAGGGGCCACCGGGGAGCTGTTTTTT.

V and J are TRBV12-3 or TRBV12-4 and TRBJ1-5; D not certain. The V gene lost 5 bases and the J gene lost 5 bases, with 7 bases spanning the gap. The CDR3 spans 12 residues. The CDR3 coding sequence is TGTGCCAGCAGTCCACAATATCAGCCCCAGCATTTT. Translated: CASSPQYQPQHF.

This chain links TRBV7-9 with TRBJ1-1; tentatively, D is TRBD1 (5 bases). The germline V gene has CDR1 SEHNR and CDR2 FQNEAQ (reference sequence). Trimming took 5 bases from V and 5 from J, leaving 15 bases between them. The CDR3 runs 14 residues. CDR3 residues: CASSPRDGRTEAFF. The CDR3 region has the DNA TGTGCCAGCAGCCCCCGGGACGGACGGACTGAAGCTTTCTTT.

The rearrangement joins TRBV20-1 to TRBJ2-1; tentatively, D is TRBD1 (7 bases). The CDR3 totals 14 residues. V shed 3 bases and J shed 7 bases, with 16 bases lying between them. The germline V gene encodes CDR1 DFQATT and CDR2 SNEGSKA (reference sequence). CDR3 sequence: CSASHRGLGNEQFF. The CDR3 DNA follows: TGCAGTGCTAGTCACAGGGGACTCGGGAATGAGCAGTTCTTC.

Here the CDR3 reads CASSWDGTGYNEQFF. For the CDR3, the DNA is TGTGCCAGCAGCTGGGACGGGACAGGTTACAATGAGCAGTTCTTC. The rearrangement links TRBV11-2 to TRBJ2-1; 8 bases are a match to TRBD1. The CDR3 is 15 amino acids. The V segment lost 4 bases and the J segment 4 bases; nucleotides outside the gene matches: 6. Germline CDR1 is SGHAT and CDR2 is FQNNGV.

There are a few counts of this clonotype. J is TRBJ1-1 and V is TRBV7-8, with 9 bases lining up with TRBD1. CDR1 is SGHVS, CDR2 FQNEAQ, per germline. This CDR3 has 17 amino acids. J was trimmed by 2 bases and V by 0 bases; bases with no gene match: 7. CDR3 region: CASSLAEQGARNTEAFF. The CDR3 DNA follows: TGTGCCAGCAGCTTAGCGGAACAGGGGGCGAGAAACACTGAAGCTTTCTTT.

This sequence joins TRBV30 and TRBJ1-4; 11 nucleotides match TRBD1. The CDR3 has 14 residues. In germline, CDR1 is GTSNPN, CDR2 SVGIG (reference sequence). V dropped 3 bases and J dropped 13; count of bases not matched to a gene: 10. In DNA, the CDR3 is TGTGCCTGGAGACCCCGGGACAGGGGGTCCGGACTGTTTTTT. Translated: CAWRPRDRGSGLFF. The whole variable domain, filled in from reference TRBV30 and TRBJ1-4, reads SQTIHQWPATLVQPVGSPLSLECTVEGTSNPNLYWYRQAAGRGLQLLFYSVGIGQISSEVPQNLSASRPQDRQFILSSKKLLLSDSGFYLCAWRPRDRGSGLFFGSGTQLSVL.

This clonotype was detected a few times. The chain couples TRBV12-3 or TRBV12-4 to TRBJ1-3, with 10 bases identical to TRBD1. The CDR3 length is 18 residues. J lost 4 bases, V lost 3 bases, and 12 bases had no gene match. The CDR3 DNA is TGTGCCAGCAGTTTTTCGACAGGGGGCGTTCTGGTGGGAAACACCATATATTTT. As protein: CASSFSTGGVLVGNTIYF.

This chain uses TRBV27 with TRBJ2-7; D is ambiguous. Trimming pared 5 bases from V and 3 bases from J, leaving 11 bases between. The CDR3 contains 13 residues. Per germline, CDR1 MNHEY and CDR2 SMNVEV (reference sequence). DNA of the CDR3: TGTGCCAGCAGTAAACAGTCTAACTACGAGCAGTACTTC. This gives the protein CASSKQSNYEQYF.

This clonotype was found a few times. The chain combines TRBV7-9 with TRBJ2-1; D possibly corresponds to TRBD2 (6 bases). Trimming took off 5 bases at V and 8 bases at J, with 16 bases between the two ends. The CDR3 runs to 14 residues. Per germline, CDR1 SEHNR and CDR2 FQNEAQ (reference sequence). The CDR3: CASSPQEGRHEQFF. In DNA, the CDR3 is TGTGCCAGCAGCCCACAGGAGGGAAGGCATGAGCAGTTCTTC.

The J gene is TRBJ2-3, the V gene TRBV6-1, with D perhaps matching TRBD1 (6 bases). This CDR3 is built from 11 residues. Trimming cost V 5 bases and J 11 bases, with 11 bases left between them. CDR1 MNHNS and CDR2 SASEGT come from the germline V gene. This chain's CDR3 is CASSPGARQYF. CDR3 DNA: TGTGCCAGCAGTCCAGGGGCGAGGCAGTATTTT.

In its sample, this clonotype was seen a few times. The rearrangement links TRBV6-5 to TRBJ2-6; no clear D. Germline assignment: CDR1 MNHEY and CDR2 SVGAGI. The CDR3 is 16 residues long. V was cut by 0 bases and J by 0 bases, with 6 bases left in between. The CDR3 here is CASSYSTASGANVLTF. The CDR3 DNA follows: TGTGCCAGCAGTTACTCTACAGCCTCTGGGGCCAACGTCCTGACTTTC.

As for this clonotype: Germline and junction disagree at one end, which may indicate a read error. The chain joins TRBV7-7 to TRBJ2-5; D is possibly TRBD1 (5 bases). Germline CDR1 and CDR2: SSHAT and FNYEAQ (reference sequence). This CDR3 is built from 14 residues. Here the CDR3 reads CASSQTGFQETQYF. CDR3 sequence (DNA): TGTGCTAGCAGCCAAACAGGATTCCAAGAGACCCAGTACTTC.

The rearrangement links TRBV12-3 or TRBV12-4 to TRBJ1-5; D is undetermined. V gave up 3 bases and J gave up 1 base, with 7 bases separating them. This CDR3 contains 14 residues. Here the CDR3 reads CASSFIISNQPQHF. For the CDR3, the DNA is TGTGCCAGCAGTTTCATTATCAGCAATCAGCCCCAGCATTTT.

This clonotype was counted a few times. The CDR3 sequence is CASSFDRGETQYF. For the CDR3, the DNA is TGTGCCAGCAGCTTCGACAGGGGAGAGACCCAGTACTTC. The chain couples TRBV7-2 to TRBJ2-5; 8 bases are a match to TRBD1. This CDR3 is 13 amino acids long. V was clipped by 3 bases and J by 4 bases; unmatched bases: 1. The germline CDR1 and CDR2 sequences are SGHTA and FQGNSA.

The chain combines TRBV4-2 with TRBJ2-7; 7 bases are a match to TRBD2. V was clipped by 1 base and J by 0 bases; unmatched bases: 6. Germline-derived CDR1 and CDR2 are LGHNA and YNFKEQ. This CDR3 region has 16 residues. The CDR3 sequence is CASSQVLALSSYEQYF. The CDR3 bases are TGTGCCAGCAGCCAAGTACTAGCGCTGAGCTCCTACGAGCAGTACTTC.

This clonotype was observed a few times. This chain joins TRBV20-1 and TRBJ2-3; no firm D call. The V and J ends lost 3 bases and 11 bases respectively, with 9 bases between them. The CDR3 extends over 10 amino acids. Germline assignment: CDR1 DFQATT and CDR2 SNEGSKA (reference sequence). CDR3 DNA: TGCAGTGCTAGGGCCACGGGGCAGTATTTT. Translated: CSARATGQYF.

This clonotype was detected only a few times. Here the CDR3 reads CASSNRLGGTSYEQYF. The CDR3 DNA sequence: TGTGCCAGCAGCAATCGCCTCGGGGGAACTTCCTACGAGCAGTACTTC. V gene TRBV7-8 combines with J gene TRBJ2-7, with D perhaps matching TRBD2 (6 bases). There are 16 residues in the CDR3. The germline CDR1 and CDR2 sequences are SGHVS and FQNEAQ. V lost 5 bases and J 1 base, leaving 18 bases between the germline ends.

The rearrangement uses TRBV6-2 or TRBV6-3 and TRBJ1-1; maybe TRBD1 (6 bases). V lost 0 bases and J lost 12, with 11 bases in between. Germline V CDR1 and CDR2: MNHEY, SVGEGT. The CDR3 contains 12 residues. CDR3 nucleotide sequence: TGTGCCAGCAGTTACTCGGACAGATCTCCTTTCTTT. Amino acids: CASSYSDRSPFF.